A selection of T cell receptor beta chains follows, all from one sample in a study of long-term antiretroviral therapy in people with HIV. The repertoire was sequenced with immunoSEQ multiplex PCR; TCRdb's copy has only in-frame clones and lacks some. This table holds 8,000 to 10,000 clones, approximately 78% found once. The sequences come from unsorted PBMCs, collected 0.7 years after starting antiretroviral therapy. The receptors originated from a man in his forties with HIV. CDR3s include the opening cysteine and the closing phenylalanine or tryptophan. Each record gives: V gene, D gene, clone size, J gene, CDR3 DNA, CDR3 protein. The D gene is left open where the match is weak. Rows give clone size only sometimes, using once, few, many, or a class for an expanded clone.

TRBV4-3	NA	NA	TRBJ2-5	TGCGCCAGCAGCCAAGACGAGGGGAAGACCCAGTACTTC	CASSQDEGKTQYF
TRBV7-2	TRBD2	NA	TRBJ2-4	TGTGCCAGCAGCTCGGGACTAGCGGGAGGGAACATTCAGTACTTC	CASSSGLAGGNIQYF
TRBV4-3	TRBD1	few	TRBJ2-7	TGCGCCAGCAGCCTCGGGACAGGGTCCAACGAGCAGTACTTC	CASSLGTGSNEQYF
TRBV5-6	TRBD1	NA	TRBJ2-5	TGTGCCAGCACCCGATCTTTTGGGACAGGACGACAAGAGACCCAGTACTTC	CASTRSFGTGRQETQYF
TRBV29-1	TRBD2	NA	TRBJ2-6	TGCAGCGTTGAAGATGTGGCTAGCGGGAGGATAGCTGGGGCCAACGTCCTGACTTTC	CSVEDVASGRIAGANVLTF
TRBV30	NA	NA	TRBJ2-7	TGTGCCTGGAGTGGAGCGGCCTCCTACGAGCAGTACTTC	CAWSGAASYEQYF
TRBV30	NA	NA	TRBJ2-7	TGTGCCTGGACTGTACTGAACTGGGACCGCAGCTACGAGCAGTACTTC	CAWTVLNWDRSYEQYF
TRBV28	NA	NA	TRBJ1-5	TGTGCCAGCAGACGAAGAGAGTTTAGTCAGCCCCAGCATTTT	CASRRREFSQPQHF
TRBV11-1	NA	NA	TRBJ2-7	TGTGCCAGCAGCTTATTGTTGGCAGCTTCCGAGCAGTACTTC	CASSLLLAASEQYF
TRBV7-6	NA	NA	TRBJ2-7	TGTGCCAGCAGCTTAGGGGATACAGGGTACGAGCAGTACTTC	CASSLGDTGYEQYF
TRBV28	NA	NA	TRBJ2-3	TGTGCCAGCAGTCGTATTCTAGCTCTAAGCACAGATACGCAGTATTTT	CASSRILALSTDTQYF